This entry lists 5 T cell receptor beta chains sequenced from one sample in a study of OX40 agonist ivuxolimab in advanced cancers. Clones were read by immunoSEQ multiplex PCR, and TCRdb kept only the in-frame ones, dropping some. In the table there are tens of thousands of clones, 70% to 90% of which are singletons. The sequences come from CD4+ or CD8+ T cells sorted from blood, collected in a trial of the OX40 agonist ivuxolimab. The source is an adult with an advanced solid tumor such as melanoma, head and neck, liver or kidney cancer.

This clone was seen a single time. The V and J genes are TRBV19 and TRBJ1-1, with a possible D match to TRBD1 (6 bases). V shed 3 bases and J shed 0 bases, with 20 bases lying between them. CDR1 is LNHDA and CDR2 is SQIVND in the germline V gene (reference sequence). The length of the CDR3 is 18 residues. The CDR3: CASSMAVGGIQMNTEAFF. For the CDR3, the DNA is TGTGCCAGTAGTATGGCCGTAGGGGGTATACAAATGAACACTGAAGCTTTCTTT.

This clone was observed once. V gene TRBV30 combines with J gene TRBJ1-5; 12 positions agree with TRBD1. Germline V gene sequence: CDR1 GTSNPN, CDR2 SVGIG (reference sequence). The ends lost 5 bases at V and 4 bases at J; junction bases unmatched: 6. This CDR3 comprises 15 residues. CDR3 residues: CAWSPGQGANQPQHF. The CDR3 DNA follows: TGTGCCTGGTCCCCGGGACAGGGGGCGAATCAGCCCCAGCATTTT.

CDR3 in amino acids: CASTNRGAGELFF. The CDR3, as DNA: TGTGCCAGCACCAATAGGGGCGCCGGGGAGCTGTTTTTT. The chain combines TRBV6-5 with TRBJ2-2; a possible D gene is TRBD1 (5 bases). Germline CDR1 and CDR2: MNHEY and SVGAGI. Trimming stripped 7 bases from V and 6 bases from J, with 12 bases between. The CDR3 totals 13 residues.

The chain couples TRBV7-2 to TRBJ1-2, with 12 bases lining up with TRBD1. Germline CDR1 reads SGHTA; CDR2 reads FQGNSA. The CDR3 totals 14 residues. J was trimmed by 7 bases and V by 5 bases; bases with no gene match: 5. The CDR3 region has the DNA TGTGCCAGCAGCGCCAGGGACAGGGGGCTTGGCTACACCTTC. Amino acids: CASSARDRGLGYTF. Full variable domain (remainder filled in from reference TRBV7-2 and TRBJ1-2): GAGVSQSPSNKVTEKGKDVELRCDPISGHTALYWYRQSLGQGLEFLIYFQGNSAPDKSGLPSDRFSAERTGGSVSTLTIQRTQQEDSAVYLCASSARDRGLGYTFGSGTRLTVV.

The gene calls are TRBV19 and TRBJ1-4; TRBD1 might be the D (6 bases). V lost 1 base to trimming and J lost 7 bases, with 13 bases between them. Germline CDR1 LNHDA, CDR2 SQIVND (reference sequence). The CDR3 length is 15 residues. The DNA for the CDR3 is TGTGCCAGTAGTATAGCCAGGGGATCCGGTGAAAAACTGTTTTTT. Protein product: CASSIARGSGEKLFF.